This T cell receptor (beta chain) was obtained from a study of blood T cell repertoires in COVID-19 (dated by TCRdb to 2018 to 2021). General notes on the study: Collaborator samples came from the United States, Italy and Spain and covered acute and convalescent phases of COVID-19. Where available, HLA class I and class II types were taken from metadata supplied by the sample provider and were not determined by assay-based typing. The material from the prospective study consisted of cDNA or gDNA derived from T cells, B-cell-depleted T cells, or PBMCs. The repertoires were made available in a free public database intended to serve as a resource for research on the immune response to SARS-CoV-2. Samples were obtained from the ongoing ImmuneRACE study (first 160 participants) and from some 1,300 subjects provided by 6 global collaborators. The dataset comprised deeply sampled blood TCRbeta repertoires from subjects exposed to, actively infected with, or recovered from COVID-19. Nearly every sample came with metadata listing a de-identified subject ID, COVID-19 status, age in years and sex. General study outcomes and caveats: The quantity of clinical and demographic metadata differed by source and by participant and was supplied without curation.

A note on this clone: There is no known antigen for this receptor. It has no much larger one-base neighbor in the sample; base qualities were not kept.

V drops 1 base and J drops 4 bases, leaving 10 bases in between. CDR1 and CDR2 were assigned from the germline V gene as MGHRA and YSYEKL. Reading from cysteine to phenylalanine, the CDR3 counts 14 amino acids. Only CDR3 DNA is held: 42 bases, read in frame from base 1. One collaborating source in Seattle enrolled patients while the patients were actively infected and followed the patients over time throughout the course of disease. Each collaborating institution followed its own protocols to collect whole blood in K2EDTA tubes. For TCRbeta analysis, collaborators shipped samples in one of three forms: frozen whole blood, isolated PBMCs, or DNA extracted from either of those sample types. TCRbeta CDR3 regions were amplified from genomic DNA by means of the immunoSEQ Assay, a bias-controlled multiplex PCR. The paper's data handling went like this. Within the assay, amplification of reference gene primers was used to estimate how many nucleated cells each sample contained. Sequence reads were collapsed and filtered to measure the absolute abundance of every unique TCRbeta CDR3 rearrangement. Productive Simpson clonality was computed per sample as the square root of Simpson's diversity index over productive rearrangements. TCRdb mirrors the immuneACCESS table, restricted to in-frame sequences. Some clones are absent from its copies; in checked studies, under half trace to an unresolved V gene, and the reason for the others is unknown. That table gives V, J and clone size, and the DNA gave D and trimming. The sample has roughly 290,000 clones on record, approximately 90% of them singletons. The ten largest clonotypes hold more than 6% of the sample.

Here the chain combines TRBV4-1 and TRBJ1-2; no D segment can be confidently identified. The TCR sequence derives from a woman in her 30s with COVID-19, enrolled during active disease. The sequencing sample was made of peripheral blood. The nucleotide sequence is TGCGCCAGCAGCCAAGGGGTACTAGGCTATGGCTACACCTTC. It specifies CASSQGVLGYGYTF.